A single sample is the source of the 13 T cell receptor beta chains below, sequenced in a study of T cell repertoires in cytomegalovirus infection. These receptors' targets are unknown. Each CDR3 protein is one row after TCRdb ran MiXCR on the reads. The sample yields around 78,000 distinct CDR3 sequences, 35% to 45% seen once. This sample comprised CD8+ T cells from cultured PBMCs, obtained from culture after CMV antigen stimulation. All receptors derive from a human donor in good health (CMV status not recorded). Some clones in this sample may be carry-over from other donors' samples.

This clonotype was recorded a few times. The V gene is TRBV4-3, the J gene TRBJ1-2, with 7 bases matching TRBD1. Per the germline V gene, CDR1 is LGHNA and CDR2 is YSLEER. The CDR3 extends over 16 amino acids. The ends lost 0 bases at V and 7 bases at J; junction bases unmatched: 11. The CDR3 nucleotides are TGCGCCAGCAGCCAAGATTTGATCGGGGCAGGGGGTGGCTACACCTTC. It codes for CASSQDLIGAGGGYTF.

There are a few counts of this clonotype. The CDR3 spells CASSFPGSYNEQFF. In DNA form, the CDR3 reads TGTGCCAGCAGCTTCCCAGGCTCCTACAATGAGCAGTTCTTC. The V gene is TRBV7-2, the J gene TRBJ2-1, with D unresolved. V lost 3 bases, J lost 0 bases, and 6 bases lay in between. The CDR3 contains 14 residues. Germline loops: CDR1 SGHTA, CDR2 FQGNSA.

The chain uses TRBV11-2 and TRBJ2-7; 9 bases line up with TRBD1. V lost 4 bases to trimming and J lost 4 bases; unmatched junction nucleotides: 5. The V gene's germline CDR1 is SGHAT and CDR2 FQNNGV. The CDR3 spans 14 residues. CDR3 coding DNA: TGTGCCAGCAGCTCGGACAGGGGTTCGTACGAGCAGTACTTC. Translated, it gives CASSSDRGSYEQYF.

This clonotype has ten or more counts. V and J are TRBV7-2 and TRBJ2-4; TRBD2 agrees at 8 bases. The trim removed 8 bases at V and 8 bases at J, leaving 11 bases unmatched. Germline V gene sequence: CDR1 SGHTA, CDR2 FQGNSA. This CDR3 has 14 amino acids. CDR3 region: CASSKNGGEDIQYF. Written as DNA, the CDR3 is TGTGCCAGCTCTAAGAACGGGGGGGAAGACATTCAGTACTTC. Drawing the rest from reference TRBV7-2 and TRBJ2-4, the complete variable domain is GAGVSQSPSNKVTEKGKDVELRCDPISGHTALYWYRQSLGQGLEFLIYFQGNSAPDKSGLPSDRFSAERTGGSVSTLTIQRTQQEDSAVYLCASSKNGGEDIQYFGAGTRLSVL.

V gene TRBV28 combines with J gene TRBJ2-3, with unresolved D. The CDR3 spans 15 residues. Trimming took 2 bases from V and 6 from J, leaving 15 bases between them. Per the germline V gene, CDR1 is MDHEN and CDR2 is SYDVKM. The CDR3: CASSLRHAPHDTQYF. The CDR3, as DNA: TGTGCCAGCAGTTTACGACACGCTCCACACGATACGCAGTATTTT.

The rearrangement links TRBV28 to TRBJ1-4; D not certain. Germline V gene sequence: CDR1 MDHEN, CDR2 SYDVKM. V lost 3 bases and J 4 bases, leaving 9 bases between the germline ends. This CDR3 is 14 amino acids long. The CDR3 here is CASSLGGYNEKLFF. The CDR3 DNA is TGTGCCAGCAGTTTGGGCGGATATAATGAAAAACTGTTTTTT.

Concerning this clonotype: This could be a read error, since a much larger clone is one nucleotide away. The V and J genes are TRBV7-9 and TRBJ1-2, with D possibly TRBD1 on 5 matching bases. The V and J ends lost 2 bases and 8 bases respectively, with 15 bases between them. CDR3 length: 14 residues. CDR1 is SEHNR and CDR2 is FQNEAQ in the germline V gene (reference sequence). CDR3 in amino acids: CASSLTGTVSGYTF. The CDR3 DNA is TGTGCCAGCAGCTTAACAGGAACGGTGAGCGGCTACACCTTC.

This clonotype was detected a few times. The chain has TRBV6-6 and TRBJ2-1; 8 bases fit TRBD1. The ends lost 0 bases at V and 0 bases at J; junction bases unmatched: 7. Germline V gene sequence: CDR1 MNHNY, CDR2 SVGAGI (reference sequence). This CDR3 region has 18 residues. DNA of the CDR3: TGTGCCAGCAGTTACTCGACCCTAGGGACAGGCTCCTACAATGAGCAGTTCTTC. Translated: CASSYSTLGTGSYNEQFF.

This clonotype was seen a handful of times. This chain joins TRBV6-1 and TRBJ2-3; the match to TRBD1 covers 8 bases. With 0 bases clipped from V and 2 bases from J, the junction kept 4 bases outside the gene matches. The germline CDR1 and CDR2 sequences are MNHNS and SASEGT. This CDR3 comprises 16 residues. The CDR3 loop reads CASSEAAGGYTDTQYF. CDR3 sequence (DNA): TGTGCCAGCAGTGAAGCGGCAGGGGGCTACACAGATACGCAGTATTTT.

In its sample, this clonotype was seen once. The chain carries TRBV27 and TRBJ1-6, with 9 bases that match TRBD1. Trimming at V came to 8 bases and at J to 6 bases, leaving 5 bases not matched to a gene. CDR3 length: 14 residues. Germline V CDR1 and CDR2: MNHEY, SMNVEV (reference sequence). CDR3 residues: CASRQGVVNSPLHF. As DNA, the CDR3 is TGTGCCAGCCGACAGGGGGTCGTTAATTCACCCCTCCACTTT.

The J gene is TRBJ1-2, the V gene TRBV19, with no clear D. Germline assignment: CDR1 LNHDA and CDR2 SQIVND (reference sequence). The CDR3 extends over 14 amino acids. V dropped 1 base and J dropped 5 bases, with 11 bases sitting between them. CDR3 region: CASSIAGSTYGYTF. The DNA of the CDR3 is TGTGCCAGTAGTATAGCTGGCAGCACGTATGGCTACACCTTC.

This clonotype was seen once. The chain carries TRBV6-2 or TRBV6-3 and TRBJ2-7, with 7 bases matching TRBD1. The CDR3 spans 14 residues. The germline gives CDR1 MNHEY, CDR2 SVGEGT. Unmatched junction bases numbered 10, after V lost 6 bases and J lost 5 bases. The CDR3 spells CASSARDSRNEQYF. DNA for the CDR3: TGTGCCAGCAGCGCTAGGGACAGCCGAAACGAGCAGTACTTC.

The chain employs TRBV27 and TRBJ2-3, with D unclear. This CDR3 is built from 12 residues. Germline CDR1 and CDR2: MNHEY and SMNVEV (reference sequence). V lost 5 bases and J lost 2, with 5 bases in between. In DNA, the CDR3 is TGTGCCAGCAGTCACATCACAGATACGCAGTATTTT. It translates to CASSHITDTQYF.